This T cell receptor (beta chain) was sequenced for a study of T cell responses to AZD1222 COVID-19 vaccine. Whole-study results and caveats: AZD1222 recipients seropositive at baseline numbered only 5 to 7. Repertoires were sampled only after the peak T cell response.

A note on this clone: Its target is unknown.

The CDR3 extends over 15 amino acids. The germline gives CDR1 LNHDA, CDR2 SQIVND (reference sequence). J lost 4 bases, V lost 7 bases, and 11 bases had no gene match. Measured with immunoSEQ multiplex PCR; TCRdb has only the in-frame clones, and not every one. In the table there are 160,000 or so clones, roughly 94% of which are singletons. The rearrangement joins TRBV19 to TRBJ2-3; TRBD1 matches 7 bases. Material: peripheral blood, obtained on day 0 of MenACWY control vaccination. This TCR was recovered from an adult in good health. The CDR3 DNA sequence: TGTGCCAGTACTGAGGGAAGGGGGCGCCCAGATACGCAGTATTTT. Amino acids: CASTEGRGRPDTQYF.